This TCR beta chain was documented in a study of blood T cell repertoires in COVID-19. Patients in Seattle were enrolled during active infection, then followed longitudinally. Looked up from germline, CDR1 is LNHDA and CDR2 is SQIVND (reference sequence). V trimming: 3 bases; J trimming: 6 bases; junction bases outside the gene matches: 13. The CDR3 runs 18 residues. Clones were sequenced by immunoSEQ multiplex PCR, and TCRdb holds only the in-frame ones, with some missing. The sample lists about 160,000 clones, around 92% occurring once. The receptor was derived from a young man with COVID-19, enrolled during active disease. Sequenced: peripheral blood. The chain is built from TRBV19 and TRBJ2-2, with 10 bases lining up with TRBD1. CDR3 bases: TGTGCCAGTAGTATTCCGGAAGGGACAGGGGCGAGATCCGGGGAGCTGTTTTTT. This sequence encodes CASSIPEGTGARSGELFF.